This TCR beta chain was recorded in a study of response to subunit inactivated influenza vaccine. TCRdb reanalysed the RT-PCR reads using MiXCR and keeps one entry per CDR3 protein. The sample holds under 750,000 distinct CDR3 sequences, about 10% seen once. The CDR3 is 16 amino acids. CDR1 and CDR2 (germline): SQVTM, ANQGSEA. Unmatched junction bases numbered 4, after V lost 2 bases and J lost 0 bases. The origin of this receptor is a middle-aged man who received an inactivated influenza vaccine. J is TRBJ2-1 and V is TRBV29-1, with 10 nucleotides matching TRBD2. This sample comprised PBMCs from blood, obtained on the day of vaccination. The CDR3 DNA sequence: TGCAGCGTTGAATTTCCTAGCGGGAGCTCCTACAATGAGCAGTTCTTC. It specifies CSVEFPSGSSYNEQFF.